The rows below give T cell receptor beta chains drawn from one sample of a study of T cells expressing NK-cell markers. Using the 5' RACE reads, TCRdb records one entry per CDR3 protein without DNA. This repertoire comprises around 260,000 distinct CDR3 sequences; its ten largest clones make up more than 3.5%. The sequenced material came from blood T cells: a sorted CD56 or NKG2C T cell subset, CD4+ or CD8+ T cells, or bulk PBMC T cells (not recorded which). These receptors were obtained from a woman between 18 and 70 years old in good health. The CDR3 runs from the conserved cysteine through the conserved F or W.

>TRBV4-3|TRBJ2-3
CASSTVGQPSTDTQYF
>TRBV18|TRBJ2-1
CASSPRLGRSYNEQFF
>TRBV20-1|TRBJ2-4
CSATRRFLAKNIQYF
>TRBV20-1|TRBJ1-6
CSARADRNSPLHF
>TRBV20-1|TRBJ2-1
CSARDAASGAGNEQFF
>TRBV11-2|TRBJ2-1
CASSLERPYNEQFF
>TRBV12-3/TRBV12-4|TRBJ1-2
CASSLVGDRNYGYTF
>TRBV18|TRBJ1-4
CASSPGQYNEKLFF
>TRBV12-3/TRBV12-4|TRBJ1-5
CASGTGGNQPQHF
>TRBV19|TRBJ2-7
CASTKNVASYEQYF
>TRBV29-1|TRBJ2-5
CSSRQGWDRETQYF
>TRBV10-3|TRBJ2-7
CAISESGLGGAYEQYF
>TRBV4-2|TRBJ1-1
CASSQVGDPGAFF
>TRBV4-2|TRBJ2-7
CASSQETSGNPYEQYF
>TRBV20-1|TRBJ2-7
CSAEDKYEQYF
>TRBV20-1|TRBJ2-4
CSARGQGNIQYF
>TRBV12-3/TRBV12-4|TRBJ1-5
CASSRARRAQHF
>TRBV12-3/TRBV12-4|TRBJ2-3
CASSPRAGQGTQYF
>TRBV12-3/TRBV12-4|TRBJ2-5
CASSLFQGRLETQYF
>TRBV11-1|TRBJ1-1
CASSLGTVKRGVNTEAFF
>TRBV19|TRBJ2-7
CASKGTGAYEQYF
>TRBV6-1|TRBJ2-3
CAGTSGSKTDTQYF
>TRBV18|TRBJ1-1
CASSPSGQMNTEAFF
>TRBV6-5|TRBJ1-6
CASSYSEASWGSPLHF
>TRBV12-3/TRBV12-4|TRBJ1-1
CASRRDRGVNTEAFF
>TRBV11-2|TRBJ2-3
CASSLVLRGGISTDTQYF
>TRBV12-3/TRBV12-4|TRBJ2-5
CASSPRGETQYF
>TRBV12-3/TRBV12-4|TRBJ1-1
CASRAQGGIGAEAFF
>TRBV24-1|TRBJ2-2
CATSEWTGHTGELFF
>TRBV7-6|TRBJ2-1
CASSYGQGSYNEQFF
>TRBV5-1|TRBJ1-1
CASSLAAGHTEAFF
>TRBV25-1|TRBJ2-3
CASSDRDTDTQYF
>TRBV27|TRBJ2-2
CASSFRPGGELFF
>TRBV5-3|TRBJ2-1
CARRIRQGAGSYNEQFF
>TRBV4-1|TRBJ2-1
CASSQDRLAAYNEQFF
>TRBV7-2|TRBJ2-1
CASSPGFEQFF
>TRBV6-2/TRBV6-3|TRBJ2-3
CASSWGPGTDTQYF
>TRBV7-2|TRBJ1-5
CASSFSEGNQPQHF
>TRBV6-1|TRBJ2-2
CASSPPPGTSGRAGELFF
>TRBV10-3|TRBJ1-1
CAISVTGAEAFF
>TRBV20-1|TRBJ2-3
CSRLRSTDTQYF
>TRBV12-3/TRBV12-4|TRBJ1-2
CASEGDYGYTF
>TRBV20-1|TRBJ2-1
CSARQRLVNEQFF
>TRBV12-3/TRBV12-4|TRBJ2-5
CASSLNRETQYF
>TRBV9|TRBJ2-7
CASSVGLDSYEQYF
>TRBV7-2|TRBJ2-7
CASSLVSGYEQYF
>TRBV11-2|TRBJ1-2
CASSPDLNYGYTF
>TRBV12-3/TRBV12-4|TRBJ1-5
CASSLETGGFQPQHF
>TRBV20-1|TRBJ2-7
CSARDRGTGAYEQYF
>TRBV5-6|TRBJ2-2
CASSLVGSGPGELFF